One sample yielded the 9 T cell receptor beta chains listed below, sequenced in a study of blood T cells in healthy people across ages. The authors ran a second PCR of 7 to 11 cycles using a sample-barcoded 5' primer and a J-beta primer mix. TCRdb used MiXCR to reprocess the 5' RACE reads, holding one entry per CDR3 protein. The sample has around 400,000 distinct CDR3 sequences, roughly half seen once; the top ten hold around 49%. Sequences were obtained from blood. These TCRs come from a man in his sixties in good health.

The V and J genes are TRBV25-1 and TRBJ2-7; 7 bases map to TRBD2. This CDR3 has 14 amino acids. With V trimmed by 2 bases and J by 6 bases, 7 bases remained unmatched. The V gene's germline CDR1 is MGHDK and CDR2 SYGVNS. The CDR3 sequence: CASSETLTSSEQYF. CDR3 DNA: TGTGCCAGCAGTGAAACCCTGACTAGCAGCGAGCAGTACTTC.

The CDR3 protein is CASSDEGRQETQYF. DNA for the CDR3: TGTGCCAGCAGTGACGAGGGCAGGCAAGAGACCCAGTACTTC. The V and J genes are TRBV6-4 and TRBJ2-5; D possibly corresponds to TRBD2 (5 bases). The germline gives CDR1 MRHNA, CDR2 SNTAGT. V dropped 2 bases and J dropped 2 bases, with 9 bases sitting between them. The CDR3 sequence is 14 residues long.

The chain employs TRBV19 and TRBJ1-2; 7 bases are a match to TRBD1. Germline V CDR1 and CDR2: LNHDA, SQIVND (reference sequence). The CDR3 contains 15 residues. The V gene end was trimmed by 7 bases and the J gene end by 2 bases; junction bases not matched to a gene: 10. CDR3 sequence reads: CASTEQGPFNYGYTF. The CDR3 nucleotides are TGTGCCAGTACCGAACAGGGGCCATTCAACTATGGCTACACCTTC.

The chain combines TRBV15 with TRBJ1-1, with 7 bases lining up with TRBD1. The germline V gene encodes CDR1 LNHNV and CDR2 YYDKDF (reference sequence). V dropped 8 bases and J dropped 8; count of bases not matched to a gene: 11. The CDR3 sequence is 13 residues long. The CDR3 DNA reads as TGTGCCACCGTCGACAGGGCCCGAGGGGAAGCTTTCTTT. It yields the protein CATVDRARGEAFF.

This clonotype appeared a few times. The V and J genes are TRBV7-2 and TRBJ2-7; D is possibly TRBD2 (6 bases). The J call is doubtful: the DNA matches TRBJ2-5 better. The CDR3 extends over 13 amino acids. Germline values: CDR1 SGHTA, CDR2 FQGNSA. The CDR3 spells CASADGRRETQYF. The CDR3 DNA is TGTGCCAGCGCAGACGGGAGACGAGAGACCCAGTACTTC.

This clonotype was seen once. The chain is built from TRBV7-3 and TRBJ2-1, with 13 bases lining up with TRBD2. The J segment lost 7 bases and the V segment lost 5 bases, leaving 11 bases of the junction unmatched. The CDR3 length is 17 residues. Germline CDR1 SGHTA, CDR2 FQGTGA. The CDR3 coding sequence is TGTGCCAGCAGCCTCCACTCCGGGACTAGCGGGAAGAATGAGCAGTTCTTC. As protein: CASSLHSGTSGKNEQFF.

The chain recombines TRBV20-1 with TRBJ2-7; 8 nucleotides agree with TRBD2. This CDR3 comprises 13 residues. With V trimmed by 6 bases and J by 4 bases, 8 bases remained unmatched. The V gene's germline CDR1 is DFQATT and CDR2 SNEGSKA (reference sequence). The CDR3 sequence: CSAEPGLEYEQYF. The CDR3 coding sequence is TGCAGTGCGGAACCGGGACTAGAATACGAGCAGTACTTC.

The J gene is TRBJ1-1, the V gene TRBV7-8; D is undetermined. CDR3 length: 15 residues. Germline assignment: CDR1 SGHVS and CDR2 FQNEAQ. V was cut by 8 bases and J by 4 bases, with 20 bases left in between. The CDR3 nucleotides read TGTGCCAGCTCCGAGGACCGACCCCCAGCCACTGAAGCTTTCTTT. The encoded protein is CASSEDRPPATEAFF.

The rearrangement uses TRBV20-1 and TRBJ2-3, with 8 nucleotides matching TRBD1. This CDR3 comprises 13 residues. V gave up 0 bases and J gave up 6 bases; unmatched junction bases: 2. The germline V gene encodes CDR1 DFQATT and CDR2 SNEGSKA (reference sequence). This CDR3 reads CSARDRGRDTQYF. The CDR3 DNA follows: TGCAGTGCTAGAGACAGGGGGCGGGATACGCAGTATTTT.